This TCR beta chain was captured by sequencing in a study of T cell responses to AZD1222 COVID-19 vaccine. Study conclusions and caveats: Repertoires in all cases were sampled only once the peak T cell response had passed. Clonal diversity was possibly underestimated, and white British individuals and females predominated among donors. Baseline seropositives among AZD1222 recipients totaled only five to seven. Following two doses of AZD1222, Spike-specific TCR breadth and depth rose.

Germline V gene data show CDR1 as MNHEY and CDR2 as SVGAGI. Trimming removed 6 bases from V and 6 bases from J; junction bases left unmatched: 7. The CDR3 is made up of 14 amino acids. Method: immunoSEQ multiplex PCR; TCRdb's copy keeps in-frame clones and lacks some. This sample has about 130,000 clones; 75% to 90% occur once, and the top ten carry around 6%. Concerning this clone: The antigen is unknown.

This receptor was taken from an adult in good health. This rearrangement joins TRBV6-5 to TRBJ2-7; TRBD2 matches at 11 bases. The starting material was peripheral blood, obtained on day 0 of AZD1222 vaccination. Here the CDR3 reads CASRRLAGPPEQYF. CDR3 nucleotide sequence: TGTGCCAGCAGGAGACTAGCGGGACCCCCCGAGCAGTACTTC.